A single sample gave rise to the 28 T cell receptor beta chains below, sequenced in a study of blood T cell repertoires in COVID-19. Sequencing used immunoSEQ multiplex PCR; TCRdb keeps in-frame clones, though not all of them. In the table there are approximately 210,000 clones, approximately 89% of which are singletons. Sample: peripheral blood. These TCRs come from a middle-aged woman with acute or convalescent COVID-19.

V usage is TRBV2 and J usage is TRBJ1-5; the D gene is possibly TRBD1 (6 bases). Germline loops: CDR1 SNHLY, CDR2 FYNNEI. Trimming removed 5 bases at V and 5 bases at J, with 16 bases between. CDR3 length: 15 residues. The CDR3: CASSPIGTPDQPQHF. The CDR3 DNA sequence: TGTGCCAGCAGTCCTATTGGGACACCCGATCAGCCCCAGCATTTT.

This sequence joins TRBV24-1 and TRBJ1-1; 7 bases match TRBD1. V shed 3 bases, J shed 0 bases, and the junction held 12 bases outside the gene matches. There are 18 residues in the CDR3. Germline loops: CDR1 KGHDR, CDR2 SFDVKD. CDR3 nucleotides: TGTGCCACCAGTGATGGGGACAGTCGTGAAGGGGTGAACACTGAAGCTTTCTTT. Protein: CATSDGDSREGVNTEAFF.

V and J are TRBV5-6 and TRBJ2-7; 7 nucleotides agree with TRBD1. The CDR3 is 17 amino acids. Looked up from germline, CDR1 is SGHDT and CDR2 is YYEEEE. Trimming removed 4 bases from V and 3 bases from J; junction bases left unmatched: 16. The CDR3 reads CASSPGRMGRGIYEQYV. CDR3 coding DNA: TGTGCCAGCAGCCCGGGGCGCATGGGCAGGGGGATCTACGAGCAGTACGTC.

This clone was counted once. The V and J genes are TRBV6-5 and TRBJ1-1, with TRBD1 as a possible D gene (5 bases). Trimming took 6 bases from V and 6 from J, leaving 17 bases between them. This CDR3 has 14 residues. CDR1 and CDR2 from the germline V gene are MNHEY and SVGAGI. The CDR3 sequence: CASSSRGRDSEAFF. DNA of the CDR3: TGTGCCAGCAGCTCTCGGGGGAGGGACTCTGAAGCTTTCTTT.

This sequence joins TRBV19 and TRBJ2-3; perhaps TRBD2 as D (6 bases). V lost 3 bases and J lost 8, with 30 bases in between. Looked up from germline, CDR1 is LNHDA and CDR2 is SQIVND (reference sequence). This CDR3 is built from 19 residues. In nucleotides, the CDR3 is TGTGCCAGTAGTATGTTAGGCAGGCCCCGGCCGGGAGAGGGGTTTACGCAGTATTTT. Encoded protein: CASSMLGRPRPGEGFTQYF.

The CDR3 region has the DNA TGTGCCAGCAGCGTAGGGTGGGACACTGGGGGCACCGGGGAGCTGTTTTTT. Encoded protein: CASSVGWDTGGTGELFF. The V gene is TRBV9, the J gene TRBJ2-2, with D tentatively TRBD1 (6 bases). V was pared by 0 bases and J by 4 bases, with 16 bases between. This CDR3 has 17 amino acids. Germline V CDR1 and CDR2: SGDLS, YYNGEE.

Here the CDR3 reads CASGYRRGGEAFF. The CDR3 bases are TGTGCCAGCGGATACAGGAGGGGAGGTGAAGCTTTCTTT. The chain couples TRBV3-1 (or the pseudogene TRBV3-2) to TRBJ1-1, with D tentatively TRBD1 (5 bases). Germline lookup yields CDR1 LGHDT and CDR2 YNNKEL (reference sequence). The germline V and J ends were trimmed by 8 bases and 7 bases, with 17 bases remaining between them. This CDR3 spans 13 amino acids.

The chain couples TRBV27 to TRBJ1-2; D is ambiguous. Trimming removed 6 bases from V and 8 bases from J, with 10 bases in between. This CDR3 is 11 amino acids long. Looked up from germline, CDR1 is MNHEY and CDR2 is SMNVEV (reference sequence). CDR3 in DNA: TGTGCCAGCAGGGGAGTAAGGGGCTACACCTTC. Translated, it gives CASRGVRGYTF.

The V and J genes are TRBV4-1 and TRBJ2-7; unclear D gene. The CDR3 covers 15 residues. Looked up from germline, CDR1 is MGHRA and CDR2 is YSYEKL. Trimming shortened V by 3 bases and J by 5 bases, and 17 bases separated the two germline ends. Written as DNA, the CDR3 is TGCGCCAGCAGCCAGGGCCTCTCTTGGCTGGACGAGCAGTACGTC. Encoded protein: CASSQGLSWLDEQYV.

The rearrangement joins TRBV3-1 (or the pseudogene TRBV3-2) to TRBJ1-6, with TRBD1 identical over 7 bases. Trimming took 4 bases from V and 11 from J; bases not matched to a gene: 14. Germline V gene lookup returns CDR1 LGHDT and CDR2 YNNKEL (reference sequence). This CDR3 has 16 amino acids. The CDR3 protein is CASSLKGGGFGTPLHF. The CDR3 DNA follows: TGTGCCAGCAGCCTCAAAGGGGGCGGGTTTGGGACACCCCTCCACTTT.

The chain is built from TRBV3-1 (or the pseudogene TRBV3-2) and TRBJ2-3; D call uncertain. Germline V lookup: CDR1 LGHDT, CDR2 YNNKEL (reference sequence). The germline V and J ends were trimmed by 0 bases and 10 bases, with 11 bases remaining between them. This CDR3 is built from 13 residues. The CDR3 sequence: CASSQDRRSPQYF. The CDR3 DNA follows: TGTGCCAGCAGCCAAGATAGGCGGTCACCGCAGTATTTT.

CDR3 sequence reads: CATSERTYLDTQYF. The CDR3 DNA reads TGTGCCACCAGTGAGCGGACATACTTAGATACGCAGTATTTT. The rearrangement links TRBV24-1 to TRBJ2-3; maybe TRBD1 (5 bases). The V end was cut by 4 bases, the J end by 5 bases, with 12 bases between. Germline values: CDR1 KGHDR, CDR2 SFDVKD. This CDR3 has 14 amino acids.

V is TRBV5-5 and J is TRBJ1-2, with 8 bases aligning to TRBD1. CDR1 and CDR2 (germline): SGHKS, YYEKEE (reference sequence). Trimming removed 0 bases from V and 4 bases from J; junction bases left unmatched: 11. The CDR3 sequence is 17 residues long. CDR3 protein: CASSLDWTGNRAYGYTF. The CDR3 DNA reads as TGTGCCAGCAGCTTGGACTGGACAGGGAATCGAGCCTATGGCTACACCTTC.

The V and J genes are TRBV11-1 and TRBJ1-1; perhaps TRBD1 as D (6 bases). Germline CDR1 is SGHAT and CDR2 is FQDESV (reference sequence). The length of the CDR3 is 15 residues. With 2 bases removed from V and 4 bases from J, the gap between germline ends came to 14 bases. The chain's CDR3 is CASSLLSGVVTEAFF. The CDR3 DNA sequence: TGTGCCAGCAGCTTACTATCAGGGGTTGTCACTGAAGCTTTCTTT. The full variable domain, completed using reference TRBV11-1 and TRBJ1-1, is EAEVAQSPRYKITEKSQAVAFWCDPISGHATLYWYRQILGQGPELLVQFQDESVVDDSQLPKDRFSAERLKGVDSTLKIQPAELGDSAMYLCASSLLSGVVTEAFFGQGTRLTVV.

The chain combines TRBV3-1 (or the pseudogene TRBV3-2) with TRBJ1-2; a weak D match, TRBD1 (6 bases). Germline assignment: CDR1 LGHDT and CDR2 YNNKEL (reference sequence). The V and J ends lost 0 bases and 2 bases respectively, with 13 bases between them. The CDR3 totals 16 residues. The DNA of the CDR3 is TGTGCCAGCAGCCAAGATGGGGAGGGGGGAAACTATGGCTACACCTTC. Translated: CASSQDGEGGNYGYTF.

The chain couples TRBV5-1 to TRBJ2-3, with D possibly TRBD1 on 5 matching bases. Trimming left V 4 bases short and J 4 bases short, with 10 bases between. The germline CDR1 and CDR2 sequences are SGHRS and YFSETQ. The CDR3 loop spans 13 amino acids. The DNA for the CDR3 is TGCGCCAGCAGCCCCGAAGGGGCAGATACGCAGTATTTT. The encoded protein is CASSPEGADTQYF.

This clone was counted only a few times. The V call is TRBV5-1, the J call TRBJ1-4; 9 nucleotides align to TRBD1. With 4 bases clipped from V and 10 bases from J, the junction kept 14 bases outside the gene matches. The CDR3 has 16 amino acids. The germline CDR1 and CDR2 sequences are SGHRS and YFSETQ. The CDR3 bases are TGCGCCAGCAGCGAAGGTACAGGGGGCGATTACGGAAAACTGTTTTTT. Protein product: CASSEGTGGDYGKLFF.

V gene TRBV2 combines with J gene TRBJ1-1; the match to TRBD1 covers 9 bases. The J segment lost 4 bases and the V segment lost 1 base, leaving 7 bases of the junction unmatched. Germline V lookup: CDR1 SNHLY, CDR2 FYNNEI. The CDR3 covers 16 residues. CDR3 sequence reads: CASSEGTGATTTEAFF. The CDR3 nucleotides are TGTGCCAGCAGTGAAGGGACAGGGGCGACAACCACTGAAGCTTTCTTT.

The V and J genes are TRBV5-5 and TRBJ2-6; D ambiguous. Germline V gene lookup returns CDR1 SGHKS and CDR2 YYEKEE (reference sequence). Trimming shortened V by 0 bases and J by 4 bases, and 8 bases separated the two germline ends. This CDR3 contains 15 residues. The CDR3 nucleotides are TGTGCCAGCAGCTTGGGAGGCTCGGGGGCCAACGTCCTGACTTTC. Translating gives CASSLGGSGANVLTF.

The gene calls are TRBV18 and TRBJ1-2; D is unclear. Trimming removed 0 bases from V and 6 bases from J, with 14 bases in between. CDR1 and CDR2 from the germline V gene are KGHSH and LQKENI. The CDR3 spans 15 residues. The CDR3 loop is CASSPPATSSDGYTF. DNA of the CDR3: TGTGCCAGCTCACCACCCGCGACAAGCTCTGATGGCTACACCTTC.

The chain joins TRBV9 to TRBJ2-7, with D possibly being TRBD1 (6 bases). CDR1 and CDR2 (germline): SGDLS, YYNGEE. The CDR3 length is 15 residues. V lost 2 bases, J lost 2 bases, and 14 bases lay in between. CDR3 nucleotide sequence: TGTGCCAGCAGCGTGGGCCCTGAGGGGGCCTACGAGCAGTACGTC. Translating gives CASSVGPEGAYEQYV.

The chain links TRBV27 to TRBJ1-1; D might be TRBD1 (6 bases). From germline, CDR1 is MNHEY and CDR2 SMNVEV (reference sequence). V was cut by 2 bases and J by 4 bases, with 14 bases left in between. CDR3 length: 15 residues. The CDR3 sequence is CASSLGRGGSTEAFF. The CDR3 DNA is TGTGCCAGCAGTTTAGGGAGGGGGGGAAGCACTGAAGCTTTCTTT.

The chain combines TRBV2 with TRBJ2-4, with TRBD2 matching over 7 bases. The CDR3 is 13 residues long. Germline trimming cut 7 bases from V and 9 bases from J; bases unmatched to any gene: 9. The germline V gene encodes CDR1 SNHLY and CDR2 FYNNEI. The CDR3, as DNA: TGTGCCAGCAAAGGGGAGGGCAGGAGCATTCAGTACTTC. This translates into CASKGEGRSIQYF.

The chain is built from TRBV21-1 and TRBJ1-5; the D call in the table, TRBD1, was not verified against the DNA. TRBV21-1 is designated a pseudogene. The CDR3 totals 17 residues. The CDR3 bases are TGTGCCAGCAGCAAAGGTGGGACAGGGTTTAGCAATCAGCCCCAGCATTTT. Translating gives CASSKGGTGFSNQPQHF.

This clone was observed a few times. The V gene is TRBV6-5, the J gene TRBJ2-7, with D perhaps matching TRBD1 (6 bases). This CDR3 is 13 amino acids long. V was clipped by 0 bases and J by 6 bases, with 9 bases between them. Germline V gene sequence: CDR1 MNHEY, CDR2 SVGAGI. The CDR3 spells CASSYSKGGEQYV. The CDR3 DNA reads as TGTGCCAGCAGTTACTCGAAAGGGGGCGAGCAGTACGTC.

This sequence joins TRBV7-8 and TRBJ2-5, with TRBD2 matching over 13 bases. The CDR3 runs 14 residues. V trimming: 6 bases; J trimming: 2 bases; junction bases outside the gene matches: 0. From germline, CDR1 is SGHVS and CDR2 FQNEAQ. This CDR3 reads CASRGLAGQETQYF. CDR3 sequence (DNA): TGTGCCAGCAGGGGACTAGCGGGGCAAGAGACCCAGTACTTC.

V and J are TRBV7-8 and TRBJ1-2; possible D gene TRBD1, 5 bases. The CDR3 length is 11 residues. Germline V gene lookup returns CDR1 SGHVS and CDR2 FQNEAQ. Trimming left V 8 bases short and J 5 bases short, with 9 bases between. The CDR3 DNA sequence: TGTGCCAGCGGGACTGGTTATGGCTACACCTTC. Amino acids: CASGTGYGYTF.

A few counts support this clone. The gene calls are TRBV19 and TRBJ1-1; 12 positions match TRBD1. The CDR3 is 15 residues long. Germline V gene lookup returns CDR1 LNHDA and CDR2 SQIVND (reference sequence). After removal of 7 bases from V and 7 bases from J, the junction contained 10 bases not matched to a gene. This CDR3 is CASTTGTGGTDEAFF. As DNA, the CDR3 is TGTGCCAGTACCACGGGGACAGGGGGCACGGATGAAGCTTTCTTT. The whole variable domain, filled in from reference TRBV19 and TRBJ1-1, reads DGGITQSPKYLFRKEGQNVTLSCEQNLNHDAMYWYRQDPGQGLRLIYYSQIVNDFQKGDIAEGYSVSREKKESFPLTVTSAQKNPTAFYLCASTTGTGGTDEAFFGQGTRLTVV.